This passage covers 20 T cell receptor beta chains from one sample sequenced in a study of blood T cell repertoires in COVID-19. Libraries were prepared by immunoSEQ multiplex PCR; TCRdb keeps only in-frame clonotypes and omits some of them. Here the sample spans 250,000 to 350,000 clones, about 89% being singletons. The sequenced sample consisted of peripheral blood. The receptors derive from a woman between 40 and 55 years old who had recovered from COVID-19.

This chain connects TRBV9 to TRBJ2-1, with 11 bases matching TRBD2. Trimming at V came to 3 bases and at J to 1 base, leaving 12 bases not matched to a gene. The CDR3 totals 19 residues. The germline CDR1 and CDR2 sequences are SGDLS and YYNGEE. CDR3 loop: CASSGGGLAGSSSYNEQFF. The DNA for the CDR3 is TGTGCCAGCAGCGGGGGAGGACTAGCGGGTTCCTCTTCCTACAATGAGCAGTTCTTC.

V usage is TRBV5-1 and J usage is TRBJ1-2, with 8 bases aligning to TRBD1. This CDR3 has 14 amino acids. After removal of 4 bases from V and 4 bases from J, the junction contained 6 bases not matched to a gene. Germline CDR1 reads SGHRS; CDR2 reads YFSETQ. In DNA form, the CDR3 reads TGCGCCAGCAGCCTGACAGGGGAGGGCTATGGCTACACCTTC. Encoded protein: CASSLTGEGYGYTF.

This clone showed up just once. This CDR3 reads CASSIGQGGGELFF. The CDR3 region has the DNA TGTGCCAGCAGCATTGGACAGGGAGGCGGGGAGCTGTTTTTT. J is TRBJ2-2 and V is TRBV6-5, with TRBD1 identical over 8 bases. Per the germline V gene, CDR1 is MNHEY and CDR2 is SVGAGI. The ends lost 6 bases at V and 7 bases at J; junction bases unmatched: 7. The CDR3 is 14 residues long.

This chain uses TRBV12-3 or TRBV12-4 with TRBJ1-2; D might be TRBD1 (6 bases). Trimming cost V 3 bases and J 7 bases, with 12 bases left between them. This CDR3 region has 13 residues. For the CDR3, the DNA is TGTGCCAGCAGTTTGGCGGGGGGCGGTGGCTACACCTTC. Translating gives CASSLAGGGGYTF.

This clone was detected only once. The chain joins TRBV7-2 to TRBJ2-7; possible D gene TRBD2, 6 bases. The germline V gene encodes CDR1 SGHTA and CDR2 FQGNSA. The CDR3 contains 15 residues. V dropped 6 bases and J dropped 6 bases, with 21 bases sitting between them. The CDR3 is CASRPGGIYQGEQYF. In DNA form, the CDR3 reads TGTGCCAGCAGGCCCGGCGGGATCTACCAAGGCGAGCAGTACTTC.

This sequence joins TRBV2 and TRBJ2-5, with a tentative D call TRBD2 (5 bases). The CDR3 contains 16 residues. Deletions cut 6 bases from V and 0 bases from J, with 17 bases between. The germline V gene has CDR1 SNHLY and CDR2 FYNNEI. CDR3: CASSSPGKQYQETQYF. The CDR3 region has the DNA TGTGCCAGCAGCTCTCCCGGGAAGCAGTACCAAGAGACCCAGTACTTC.

The rearrangement joins TRBV2 to TRBJ2-1; TRBD1 agrees at 9 bases. This CDR3 has 13 residues. Germline V gives CDR1 SNHLY, CDR2 FYNNEI. For the CDR3, the DNA is TGTGCAACCGGGAGTGACAGGGGGGGAGAGCAGTTCTTC. Protein: CATGSDRGGEQFF.

This chain links TRBV5-1 with TRBJ2-1; tentative D call: TRBD1 (5 bases). V was shortened by 6 bases and J by 3 bases, with 13 bases between the two germline ends. The V gene's germline CDR1 is SGHRS and CDR2 YFSETQ. The CDR3 has 14 residues. The CDR3 DNA reads as TGCGCCAGCAAGGAATCAGGGTACTACAATGAGCAGTTCTTC. This sequence encodes CASKESGYYNEQFF. Looking up the rest from reference TRBV5-1 and TRBJ2-1 gives the full variable domain: KAGVTQTPRYLIKTRGQQVTLSCSPISGHRSVSWYQQTPGQGLQFLFEYFSETQRNKGNFPGRFSGRQFSNSRSEMNVSTLELGDSALYLCASKESGYYNEQFFGPGTRLTVL.

The V gene is TRBV6-5, the J gene TRBJ1-5, with 10 nucleotides matching TRBD1. V lost 6 bases and J lost 6; bases outside the gene matches: 8. Germline V lookup: CDR1 MNHEY, CDR2 SVGAGI. This CDR3 comprises 15 residues. DNA of the CDR3: TGTGCCAGCAGGCACGGACAGGGGGACGGTCAGCCCCAGCATTTT. Amino acid sequence: CASRHGQGDGQPQHF.

The chain combines TRBV23-1 with TRBJ2-7; D is perhaps TRBD2 (6 bases). TRBV23-1 is given ORF status, its function remaining uncertain. The germline V and J ends were trimmed by 2 bases and 2 bases, with 22 bases remaining between them. The CDR3 extends over 18 amino acids. This chain's CDR3 is CASSQPPGDIRVTYEQYF. As DNA, the CDR3 is TGCGCCAGCAGTCAACCGCCGGGGGATATTAGGGTTACCTACGAGCAGTACTTC.

The rearrangement joins TRBV6-5 to TRBJ2-7; 10 positions match TRBD2. CDR1 and CDR2 (germline): MNHEY, SVGAGI. The CDR3 has 15 residues. J lost 5 bases, V lost 5 bases, and 9 bases had no gene match. Written as DNA, the CDR3 is TGTGCCAGCAGTAATCTAGCGGGAGTTATCGACGAGCAGTACTTC. Translating it yields CASSNLAGVIDEQYF.

The chain has TRBV15 and TRBJ2-7, with 7 bases identical to TRBD1. Trimming removed 3 bases from V and 3 bases from J; junction bases left unmatched: 8. The CDR3 is 15 amino acids. Looked up from germline, CDR1 is LNHNV and CDR2 is YYDKDF (reference sequence). This CDR3 reads CATSRQRQGLYEQYF. For the CDR3, the DNA is TGTGCCACCAGCAGGCAACGACAGGGTCTCTACGAGCAGTACTTC.

This chain joins TRBV11-3 and TRBJ2-1, with 14 bases that match TRBD2. The J segment lost 7 bases and the V segment lost 1 base, leaving 9 bases of the junction unmatched. Germline V gene sequence: CDR1 SGHNT, CDR2 YENEEA. This CDR3 is built from 18 residues. CDR3 in DNA: TGTGCCAGCAGCTTAGGGCTGACTAGCGGGAGGGCCGGAAATGAGCAGTTCTTC. It encodes CASSLGLTSGRAGNEQFF.

This clone has only a few counts. J is TRBJ2-2 and V is TRBV11-2; tentative D call: TRBD2 (6 bases). This CDR3 is built from 15 residues. Germline CDR1 reads SGHAT; CDR2 reads FQNNGV. The V end was cut by 6 bases, the J end by 7 bases, with 18 bases between. CDR3 in DNA: TGTGCCAGCAGTACGGGACTCCTAAAGGGCGGGGAGCTGTTTTTT. Residues: CASSTGLLKGGELFF.

This chain links TRBV27 with TRBJ2-2; maybe TRBD1 (6 bases). The CDR3 sequence is 18 residues long. With 1 base removed from V and 5 bases from J, the gap between germline ends came to 20 bases. The germline CDR1 and CDR2 sequences are MNHEY and SMNVEV (reference sequence). The CDR3 DNA sequence: TGTGCCAGCAGTTTATTGTTTGGGGACCCAGGGGCAACCGGGGAGCTGTTTTTT. This sequence encodes CASSLLFGDPGATGELFF.

This rearrangement joins TRBV19 to TRBJ1-6, with TRBD1 as a possible D gene (5 bases). Germline V CDR1 and CDR2: LNHDA, SQIVND (reference sequence). The V and J ends lost 1 base and 2 bases respectively, with 9 bases between them. The CDR3 contains 16 residues. In DNA, the CDR3 is TGTGCCAGTAGTATAGGGGGCAACCCCTATAATTCACCCCTCCACTTT. Protein: CASSIGGNPYNSPLHF.

This clone occurred a few times. The chain joins TRBV5-1 to TRBJ2-5; perhaps TRBD2 as D (6 bases). Germline V CDR1 and CDR2: SGHRS, YFSETQ. The CDR3 length is 14 residues. V lost 0 bases and J 2 bases, leaving 8 bases between the germline ends. The chain's CDR3 is CASSLGGEQETQYF. CDR3 DNA: TGCGCCAGCAGCTTGGGCGGGGAGCAAGAGACCCAGTACTTC.

The chain combines TRBV5-1 with TRBJ2-3, with 7 bases lining up with TRBD2. This CDR3 contains 16 residues. Germline CDR1 is SGHRS and CDR2 is YFSETQ. V gave up 4 bases and J gave up 1 base; unmatched junction bases: 9. DNA of the CDR3: TGCGCCAGCAGCCCCGGGTTTACTAGCGGCACAGATACGCAGTATTTT. This translates into CASSPGFTSGTDTQYF.

The chain recombines TRBV5-1 with TRBJ2-5; D call uncertain. The CDR3 length is 14 residues. Per the germline V gene, CDR1 is SGHRS and CDR2 is YFSETQ. Trimming stripped 0 bases from V and 5 bases from J, with 11 bases between. The chain's CDR3 is CASSLGQRRETQYF. In DNA, the CDR3 is TGCGCCAGCAGCTTGGGGCAAAGGCGGGAGACCCAGTACTTC.

Of note for this clone: Other DNA variants within this sample encode the same CDR3. The rearrangement links TRBV19 to TRBJ2-7, with TRBD2 matching 7 bases. V lost 5 bases and J lost 2; bases outside the gene matches: 6. The V gene's germline CDR1 is LNHDA and CDR2 SQIVND (reference sequence). The CDR3 loop spans 14 amino acids. In DNA, the CDR3 is TGTGCCAGTAGTGGGACGGGAGGCACCTACGAGCAGTACTTC. Encoded protein: CASSGTGGTYEQYF.